This T cell receptor beta chain was captured in a study of identical twins listed by TCRdb under 2016. Study-wide context: To test whether fetal clonotypes persist, the study used deep sequencing on TCR alpha and beta repertoires from monozygotic twins, unrelated adults of various ages, and cord blood. Replicate twin experiments were performed at different times using different library preparation protocols to rule out contamination.

V gives up 5 bases and J gives up 7 bases, and the segment between their germline ends measures 2 bases. CDR1 and CDR2 (DFQATT, SNEGSKA) derive from the germline V gene (reference sequence). The CDR3 has 8 amino acids, counting the end cysteine and phenylalanine. Only CDR3 DNA is held: 24 bases, read in frame from base 1. Paper-wide results and their limitations: Abundant cord blood beta clonotypes carried fewer insertions; young adult naive repertoires showed a weaker similar trend, while memory repertoires showed none. Because the same donors could not be followed over many years, conclusions were based on cross-sectional statistical analysis. Recombination models systematically underestimated out-of-frame TCR alpha sharing in monozygotic twins but agreed with sharing between unrelated individuals. Compared with coincidental sharing between unrelated individuals, out-of-frame TCR alpha sequences shared between twins showed an excess of sequences with low generation probability. Zero-insertion analyses could be partly confounded by invariant T cells such as MAIT and iNKT, although diverse VJ usage argued against such confounding for most clonotypes. Excess twin sharing in beta out-of-frame sequences was weaker because fewer shared sequences lowered the signal-to-noise ratio.

Every donor was a healthy Caucasian. The twin cohort comprised three pairs of female monozygotic twins, all aged roughly 18 to 30 years. Using Miltenyi CD45RO+ enrichment and human naive T-cell isolation kits, memory (CD45RO+) and naive T cells were isolated from PBMC. The library came from 5' RACE. Data came from an Illumina HiSeq 2000. Template switching added a universal primer binding site, and the final cDNA carried a unique molecular identifier that allowed TCR cDNA molecules to be counted accurately. First-strand cDNA for TCR alpha and beta chains was synthesized from specific primers in the conserved constant-segment region. Each cDNA library was double barcoded, with a SMART-Mk sample barcode plus Illumina barcodes, to control for contamination. TruSeq adapter sequences and Illumina sample barcodes were added in two successive PCR steps. Sequencing of the TCR alpha and beta cDNA libraries was done on the Illumina HiSeq platform using custom primers. Under the source paper's analysis protocol: Unique molecular identifiers were extracted from raw reads with MiGEC, and CDR3 positions were determined with MiXCR. Recombination models were inferred per individual with the repgenHMM and IGoR tools using an EM algorithm. Shared clonotype analysis was performed with the tcR package in R, normalizing sharing by the product of cloneset sizes. To study raw recombination without the effects of thymic and clonal selection, out-of-frame nonproductive sequences were analyzed. TCRdb reanalyzed the raw reads on its own, using fastp at Q25 for trimming and MiXCR for clone calling, and kept in-frame beta chains. Under each unique CDR3 protein, matching rows form one entry showing the most common genes and DNA. The V and J calls shown here were made by TCRdb, not taken from the authors' results. The sample table lists 200,000 to 250,000 distinct CDR3 sequences, around 7% of them with a count of one. 3% to 4.5% of the sample is taken by the ten largest.

Note on this clonotype: The clone's antigen remains unknown. One base away there is no much larger clone; base qualities are not given.

This sample also appeared in a second study, on yellow fever vaccine responses in identical twins. Drawing on the second study: According to the authors, in identical twins the way T cells responded to vaccination appeared partly convergent and partly personalized. Focusing on identical twins, the study followed the T cell clones that responded to the vaccine, and did so with precision.

Sequencing was performed on memory (CD45RO+) T cells sorted from blood. The cell subset or site label here, explained by the study, means: CD45RO+ enriched T cells. This sequence uses TRBV20-1 and TRBJ1-1; the D gene remains uncertain. This TCR was sampled from a woman under 30 in good health. Read as DNA, the sequence is TGCAGTGCTGGTGAAGCTTTCTTT. It is translated as CSAGEAFF.